Listed here are 30 T cell receptor beta chains from one sample, sequenced in a study of cytomegalovirus exposure and HLA in healthy donors. The PCR was carried out with 60 Vbeta primers and 13 Jbeta primers. Clones were read by immunoSEQ multiplex PCR, and TCRdb kept only the in-frame ones, dropping some. Of 100,000 or so clones in the sample, around 63% were seen once. The specimen was PBMCs. These receptors all stem from a man aged 30 to 39 in good health and CMV-seronegative.

The chain uses TRBV18 and TRBJ2-1; 11 bases map to TRBD2. In germline, CDR1 is KGHSH, CDR2 LQKENI. This CDR3 spans 15 amino acids. The trim removed 3 bases at V and 5 bases at J, leaving 3 bases unmatched. CDR3 in DNA: TGTGCCAGCTCACCGTTAGCGGGAGGGGACAATGAGCAGTTCTTC. It yields the protein CASSPLAGGDNEQFF.

As for this clone: Other DNA sequences in this specimen translate into the identical CDR3. The rearrangement joins TRBV5-1 to TRBJ2-5; TRBD2 matches 11 bases. The CDR3 totals 15 residues. From germline, CDR1 is SGHRS and CDR2 YFSETQ. The junction had 3 bases not matched to a gene; V was cut back by 2 bases and J by 3 bases. The CDR3 sequence is CASSFSGRAEETQYF. CDR3 nucleotides: TGCGCCAGCAGCTTTAGCGGGAGGGCCGAAGAGACCCAGTACTTC.

The table lists this clone with a few counts. The chain has TRBV4-1 and TRBJ2-1; 11 bases line up with TRBD2. J gave up 2 bases and V 3 bases, and 12 bases lay outside the gene matches. Looked up from germline, CDR1 is MGHRA and CDR2 is YSYEKL. CDR3 length equals 19 residues. Here the CDR3 DNA reads TGCGCCAGCAGCCACCGGGGACTAGCGGCCCTTCCGGCCTACAATGAGCAGTTCTTC. Protein product: CASSHRGLAALPAYNEQFF.

Note on this clone: Other DNA sequences in the sample encode the same CDR3. V and J are TRBV7-3 and TRBJ1-1; the match to TRBD1 covers 7 bases. Germline lookup yields CDR1 SGHTA and CDR2 FQGTGA. V shed 5 bases and J 5 bases; nucleotides not matched to a gene: 5. The CDR3 is 13 amino acids. In nucleotides, the CDR3 is TGTGCCAGCAGCCTCCAACAGGGGACTGAAGCTTTCTTT. Protein product: CASSLQQGTEAFF.

The rearrangement uses TRBV6-1 and TRBJ2-7; D uncertain. CDR3 length: 13 amino acids. Germline V gene sequence: CDR1 MNHNS, CDR2 SASEGT. V was shortened by 4 bases and J by 9 bases, with 16 bases between the two germline ends. CDR3 in amino acids: CASSVRNLDGQYF. The DNA for the CDR3 is TGTGCCAGCAGTGTGAGAAATCTCGATGGGCAGTACTTC.

This clone has a handful of counts. This chain links TRBV5-1 with TRBJ2-3; 8 nucleotides align to TRBD1. The germline V gene has CDR1 SGHRS and CDR2 YFSETQ. The CDR3 runs 15 residues. With 1 base clipped from V and 6 bases from J, the junction kept 7 bases outside the gene matches. CDR3 bases: TGCGCCAGCAGCTTGCAGGGGGCACCGATGGATACGCAGTATTTT. It is translated as CASSLQGAPMDTQYF.

About this clone itself: One end of the junction does not line up with germline, which may come from a read error. The chain combines TRBV7-9 with TRBJ2-7; D may be TRBD1 (6 bases). The CDR3 is 15 amino acids. Germline loops: CDR1 SEHNR, CDR2 FQNEAQ (reference sequence). The CDR3 reads CSSSGRRTDSYEQYF. The DNA for the CDR3 is TGTTCCAGCAGCGGAAGACGGACAGATTCCTACGAGCAGTACTTC.

V is TRBV9 and J is TRBJ2-2; D may be TRBD2 (6 bases). The CDR3 sequence is 14 residues long. Trimming stripped 0 bases from V and 3 bases from J, with 6 bases between. Looked up from germline, CDR1 is SGDLS and CDR2 is YYNGEE. The CDR3 loop reads CASSVGGDTGELFF. CDR3 nucleotides: TGTGCCAGCAGCGTAGGGGGGGACACCGGGGAGCTGTTTTTT.

This clone occurred once. This rearrangement joins TRBV6-5 to TRBJ2-3, with D possibly being TRBD2 (6 bases). The CDR3 loop spans 13 amino acids. CDR1 is MNHEY, CDR2 SVGAGI, per germline. The V gene lost 3 bases and the J gene lost 5 bases, with 9 bases spanning the gap. This CDR3 reads CASSYRGRDTQYF. The DNA for the CDR3 is TGTGCCAGCAGTTATCGGGGGAGAGATACGCAGTATTTT.

V is TRBV2 and J is TRBJ2-5; 11 bases match TRBD1. V dropped 5 bases and J dropped 11; count of bases not matched to a gene: 7. Germline assignment: CDR1 SNHLY and CDR2 FYNNEI. The CDR3 loop spans 13 amino acids. The CDR3 region is CASSPGQGARQYF. The CDR3 DNA reads as TGTGCCAGCAGTCCCGGACAGGGGGCACGGCAGTACTTC. The complete variable domain, with remaining parts taken from reference TRBV2 and TRBJ2-5, reads EPEVTQTPSHQVTQMGQEVILRCVPISNHLYFYWYRQILGQKVEFLVSFYNNEISEKSEIFDDQFSVERPDGSNFTLKIRSTKLEDSAMYFCASSPGQGARQYFGPGTRLLVL.

This clone showed up just a few times. The same CDR3 arises from other DNA sequences in this sample as well. This rearrangement joins TRBV4-3 to TRBJ2-2; the match to TRBD1 covers 8 bases. The germline CDR1 and CDR2 sequences are LGHNA and YSLEER. Germline trimming cut 6 bases from V and 5 bases from J; bases unmatched to any gene: 8. This CDR3 is 15 amino acids long. CDR3 sequence: CASSLGQGSTGELFF. CDR3 bases: TGCGCCAGCAGTTTAGGACAGGGCTCTACCGGGGAGCTGTTTTTT.

This clone appeared a few times. This chain joins TRBV28 and TRBJ2-5, with D maybe TRBD2 (7 bases). Germline V gene sequence: CDR1 MDHEN, CDR2 SYDVKM. The CDR3 runs to 15 residues. V lost 5 bases and J lost 4, with 17 bases in between. The CDR3 reads CASSPWEGGGETQYF. The CDR3 DNA reads TGTGCCAGCAGTCCCTGGGAGGGAGGGGGAGAGACCCAGTACTTC.

The chain carries TRBV7-3 and TRBJ1-1, with 10 bases fitting TRBD1. The CDR3 is 18 residues long. Trimming removed 5 bases from V and 10 bases from J; junction bases left unmatched: 22. Germline V lookup: CDR1 SGHTA, CDR2 FQGTGA. Here the CDR3 DNA reads TGTGCCAGCAGCCCCCGGGACAGGGGAAAAGCTATGGATCGAGGAGCTTTCTTT. Protein product: CASSPRDRGKAMDRGAFF.

CDR3: CASSLSGTRQETQYF. DNA of the CDR3: TGTGCCAGCAGCTTATCCGGGACTAGGCAAGAGACCCAGTACTTC. This chain links TRBV7-8 with TRBJ2-5; 8 nucleotides align to TRBD2. This CDR3 comprises 15 residues. The ends lost 2 bases at V and 2 bases at J; junction bases unmatched: 4. Germline assignment: CDR1 SGHVS and CDR2 FQNEAQ.

The gene calls are TRBV19 and TRBJ1-1; 7 nucleotides line up with TRBD1. Germline loops: CDR1 LNHDA, CDR2 SQIVND (reference sequence). The CDR3 has 14 residues. After removal of 6 bases from V and 3 bases from J, the junction contained 7 bases not matched to a gene. Here the CDR3 reads CASRNRGLDTEAFF. For the CDR3, the DNA is TGTGCCAGTAGGAACAGGGGACTGGACACTGAAGCTTTCTTT.

This sequence joins TRBV7-2 and TRBJ2-1; D remains ambiguous. V lost 1 base, J lost 4 bases, and 11 bases lay in between. This CDR3 has 15 residues. CDR1 SGHTA and CDR2 FQGNSA come from the germline V gene. The DNA for the CDR3 is TGTGCCAGCAGCTTAGAGGTAGCTTTATACAATGAGCAGTTCTTC. Amino acid sequence: CASSLEVALYNEQFF.

The V gene is TRBV5-1, the J gene TRBJ2-7; 11 nucleotides align to TRBD2. Germline CDR1 and CDR2: SGHRS and YFSETQ. The ends lost 4 bases at V and 4 bases at J; junction bases unmatched: 7. The CDR3 is 15 residues long. CDR3 amino acids: CASSLGLAEYYEQYF. The DNA of the CDR3 is TGCGCCAGCAGCCTGGGACTAGCGGAGTATTACGAGCAGTACTTC.

This clone has just a few counts. V gene TRBV5-1 combines with J gene TRBJ2-3, with a possible D match to TRBD2 (6 bases). The CDR3 spans 14 residues. V was trimmed by 4 bases and J by 8 bases, leaving 17 bases between them. CDR1 is SGHRS and CDR2 is YFSETQ in the germline V gene. CDR3 nucleotide sequence: TGCGCCAGCAGCCCCCTGGGGGGAGAGAGTACGCAGTATTTT. Residues: CASSPLGGESTQYF.

CDR3 sequence reads: CASSRGGVEWDYNEQFF. DNA for the CDR3: TGTGCCAGCAGCCGCGGGGGGGTCGAGTGGGACTACAATGAGCAGTTCTTC. The chain has TRBV5-6 and TRBJ2-1; 9 nucleotides match TRBD2. The CDR3 contains 17 residues. Unmatched junction bases numbered 11, after V lost 4 bases and J lost 3 bases. CDR1 is SGHDT and CDR2 is YYEEEE in the germline V gene.

The chain combines TRBV27 with TRBJ2-7, with TRBD2 identical over 12 bases. The CDR3 has 17 amino acids. V dropped 0 bases and J dropped 4; count of bases not matched to a gene: 7. Looked up from germline, CDR1 is MNHEY and CDR2 is SMNVEV (reference sequence). Here the CDR3 reads CASSLSSGLAGLYEQYF. The DNA for the CDR3 is TGTGCCAGCAGTTTATCGTCAGGACTAGCGGGGCTATACGAGCAGTACTTC.

V usage is TRBV7-9 and J usage is TRBJ2-1, with 9 bases fitting TRBD1. The ends lost 1 base at V and 3 bases at J; junction bases unmatched: 1. This CDR3 is built from 15 residues. The germline gives CDR1 SEHNR, CDR2 FQNEAQ (reference sequence). The CDR3 region has the DNA TGTGCCAGCAGCTTAGGACAGGGGGTCTACAATGAGCAGTTCTTC. This translates into CASSLGQGVYNEQFF.

The CDR3 spells CAISEGQGSNSPLHF. As DNA, the CDR3 is TGTGCCATCAGTGAGGGACAGGGGAGTAATTCACCCCTCCACTTT. The rearrangement links TRBV10-3 to TRBJ1-6; TRBD1 matches 9 bases. The V segment lost 2 bases and the J segment 6 bases; nucleotides outside the gene matches: 2. CDR1 and CDR2 from the germline V gene are ENHRY and SYGVKD. The CDR3 sequence is 15 residues long.

This clone was found a few times. CDR3 in DNA: TGTGCCAGCAGTTTAGCGGGAGAAATAAATGAGCAGTTCTTC. Amino acids: CASSLAGEINEQFF. V usage is TRBV28 and J usage is TRBJ2-1; 7 bases fit TRBD2. This CDR3 is 14 amino acids long. The J segment lost 7 bases and the V segment lost 2 bases, leaving 5 bases of the junction unmatched. Germline V CDR1 and CDR2: MDHEN, SYDVKM. The whole variable domain, remainder taken from reference TRBV28 and TRBJ2-1, is DVKVTQSSRYLVKRTGEKVFLECVQDMDHENMFWYRQDPGLGLRLIYFSYDVKMKEKGDIPEGYSVSREKKERFSLILESASTNQTSMYLCASSLAGEINEQFFGPGTRLTVL.

V is TRBV5-4 and J is TRBJ2-5; possible D gene TRBD2, 5 bases. Gene TRBJ2-7 matches the end of the DNA better, so the J call may be wrong. The CDR3 consists of 13 residues. Germline lookup yields CDR1 SGHNT and CDR2 YYREEE (reference sequence). The CDR3 bases are TGTGCCAGCAGCTTGACTAGTTTAAGCGAGCAGTACTTC. As protein: CASSLTSLSEQYF.

The rearrangement joins TRBV2 to TRBJ2-3; TRBD1 might be the D (5 bases). V was shortened by 11 bases and J by 2 bases, with 11 bases between the two germline ends. The CDR3 consists of 12 residues. In germline, CDR1 is SNHLY, CDR2 FYNNEI. The CDR3 here is CAGRGPTDTQYF. Here the CDR3 DNA reads TGTGCCGGAAGGGGTCCCACAGATACGCAGTATTTT. Supplemented by reference TRBV2 and TRBJ2-3, the full variable domain reads EPEVTQTPSHQVTQMGQEVILRCVPISNHLYFYWYRQILGQKVEFLVSFYNNEISEKSEIFDDQFSVERPDGSNFTLKIRSTKLEDSAMYFCAGRGPTDTQYFGPGTRLTVL.

The chain couples TRBV19 to TRBJ2-1, with D perhaps TRBD1 (6 bases). The V gene lost 3 bases and the J gene lost 3 bases, with 9 bases spanning the gap. The CDR3 has 14 residues. CDR1 LNHDA and CDR2 SQIVND come from the germline V gene (reference sequence). The CDR3: CASSILDSYNEQFF. CDR3 nucleotides: TGTGCCAGTAGTATTTTGGACAGCTACAATGAGCAGTTCTTC.

V usage is TRBV28 and J usage is TRBJ1-3, with 7 bases aligning to TRBD1. J gave up 4 bases and V 5 bases, and 5 bases lay outside the gene matches. Germline loops: CDR1 MDHEN, CDR2 SYDVKM. CDR3 length: 14 amino acids. Here the CDR3 DNA reads TGTGCCAGCAGTCAACAGGGGTCCGGAAACACCATATATTTT. Translating it yields CASSQQGSGNTIYF.

This clone was recorded a few times. The chain recombines TRBV4-3 with TRBJ2-5, with D maybe TRBD2 (7 bases). The germline V gene has CDR1 LGHNA and CDR2 YSLEER. V lost 3 bases and J 0 bases, leaving 11 bases between the germline ends. The CDR3 length is 15 residues. CDR3 DNA: TGCGCCAGCAGCCAGGGGGGGCCTAACCAAGAGACCCAGTACTTC. It is translated as CASSQGGPNQETQYF.

This clone has just a few counts. The rearrangement uses TRBV9 and TRBJ1-4; D unresolved. Trimming took 0 bases from V and 5 from J, leaving 5 bases between them. This CDR3 spans 13 amino acids. From germline, CDR1 is SGDLS and CDR2 YYNGEE. The DNA of the CDR3 is TGTGCCAGCAGCGTAGACCGGAATGAAAAACTGTTTTTT. Its translation is CASSVDRNEKLFF.

V usage is TRBV28 and J usage is TRBJ2-4; 9 nucleotides line up with TRBD1. Unmatched junction bases numbered 6, after V lost 6 bases and J lost 0 bases. The CDR3 spans 16 residues. CDR1 is MDHEN, CDR2 SYDVKM, per germline. The CDR3, as DNA: TGTGCCAGCAGCGATGGGACAGGGCGAGCCAAAAACATTCAGTACTTC. Protein: CASSDGTGRAKNIQYF.